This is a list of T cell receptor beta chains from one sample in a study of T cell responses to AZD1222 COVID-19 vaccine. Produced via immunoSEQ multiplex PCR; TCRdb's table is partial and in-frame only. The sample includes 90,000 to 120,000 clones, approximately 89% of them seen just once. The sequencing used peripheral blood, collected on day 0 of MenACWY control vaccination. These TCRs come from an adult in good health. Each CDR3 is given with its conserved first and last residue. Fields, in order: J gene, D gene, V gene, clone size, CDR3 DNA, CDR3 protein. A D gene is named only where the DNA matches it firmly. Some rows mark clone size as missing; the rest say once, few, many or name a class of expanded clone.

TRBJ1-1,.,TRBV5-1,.,TGCGCCAGCAGCTTGGGTCCGGCGAACACTGAAGCTTTCTTT,CASSLGPANTEAFF
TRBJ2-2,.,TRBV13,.,TGTGCCAGCAGCAAGACAACCCGGGGGTGGGGGAACACCGGGGAGCTGTTTTTT,CASSKTTRGWGNTGELFF
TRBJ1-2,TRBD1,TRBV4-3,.,TGCGCCAGCAGCCAGGTCGGGACAGAGAACTATGGCTACACCTTC,CASSQVGTENYGYTF
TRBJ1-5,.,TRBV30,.,TGTGCCTGGGGGGCTTCGGGGGCGGGTCAGCCCCAGCATTTT,CAWGASGAGQPQHF
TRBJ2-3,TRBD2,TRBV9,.,TGTGCCAGCAGCCCCAGGGTAGCGGGGGCACCTAGCACAGATACGCAGTATTTT,CASSPRVAGAPSTDTQYF
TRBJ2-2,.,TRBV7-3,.,TGTGCCAGCAGCTGGACAGTAACCGGGGAGCTGTTTTTT,CASSWTVTGELFF
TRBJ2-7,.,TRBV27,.,TGTGCCAGATTTACACAGGGAATGTACGAGCAGTACTTC,CARFTQGMYEQYF
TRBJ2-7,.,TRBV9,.,TGTGCCAGCAGCGTAGGGCAACTTCGGATCTACGAGCAGTACTTC,CASSVGQLRIYEQYF
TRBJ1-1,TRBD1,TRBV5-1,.,TGCGCCAGCAGCTGGATGGGACAGGGCATGAACACTGAAGCTTTCTTT,CASSWMGQGMNTEAFF
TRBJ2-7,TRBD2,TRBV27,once,TGTGCCAGCAGCCCGGGGGGTAGGATCGAGCAGTACTTC,CASSPGGRIEQYF
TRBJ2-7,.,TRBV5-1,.,TGCGCCAGCAGCTTGGTGCGGGGGCGGGAGCAGTACTTC,CASSLVRGREQYF
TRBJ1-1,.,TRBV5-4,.,TGTGCCAGCAGCCCACATCCCATATTCCGTGGACGGGCTGAAGCTTTCTTT,CASSPHPIFRGRAEAFF
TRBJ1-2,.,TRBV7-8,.,TGTGCCAGCAGCTTAGAAACAGTTCCTAACTATGGCTACACCTTC,CASSLETVPNYGYTF
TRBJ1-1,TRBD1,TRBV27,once,TGTGCCAGCAGCTCTTTGGGTTCGGACAGGGGGCGGGAAGCTTTCTTT,CASSSLGSDRGREAFF
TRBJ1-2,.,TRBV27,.,TGTGCCAGCAGTTTACTGGGCGCGGACTATGGCTACACCTTC,CASSLLGADYGYTF
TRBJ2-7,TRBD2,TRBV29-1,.,TGCAGCGTGACCGGGGGGGCCCCCTACGAGCAGTACTTC,CSVTGGAPYEQYF
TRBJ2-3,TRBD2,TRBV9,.,TGTGCCAGCAGCGGAGTACACGGGACTAGGAGTGCGCAGTATTTT,CASSGVHGTRSAQYF
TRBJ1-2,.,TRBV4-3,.,TGCGCCAGCAGCCAAGATGATGGAGTCCCCAACTATGGCTACACCTTC,CASSQDDGVPNYGYTF
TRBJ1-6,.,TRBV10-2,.,TGCGCCAGCAGTGACGGGACCCCGGTTGCACCCCTCCACTTT,CASSDGTPVAPLHF
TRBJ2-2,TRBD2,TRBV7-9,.,TGTGCCAGCAGTCCGTCTCTAGCGGGGGGCACCGGGGAGCTGTTTTTT,CASSPSLAGGTGELFF
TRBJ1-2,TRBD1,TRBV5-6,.,TGTGCCAGCAGCTTGGCTTTCGGACAGGGTGCCTATGGCTACACCTTC,CASSLAFGQGAYGYTF
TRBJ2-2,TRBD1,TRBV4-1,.,TGCGCCAGCAGCCAAGAAGAAGTGGACAGGGACGACACCGGGGAGCTGTTTTTT,CASSQEEVDRDDTGELFF
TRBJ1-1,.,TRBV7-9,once,TGTGCCAGCAGCTTAGTTATGCCTGAGAACACTGAAGCTTTCTTT,CASSLVMPENTEAFF
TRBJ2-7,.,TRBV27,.,TGTGCCAGCAGTTTACGGGGGACTGCCTACGAGCAGTACTTC,CASSLRGTAYEQYF
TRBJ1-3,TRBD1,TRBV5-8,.,TGTGCCAGCAGCACCTACAGGGGAACTGGAAACACCATATATTTT,CASSTYRGTGNTIYF
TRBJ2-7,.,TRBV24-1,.,TGTGCCACCAGTGATTTGCCCCGGGACAACTACGAGCAGTACTTC,CATSDLPRDNYEQYF
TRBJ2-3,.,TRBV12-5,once,TGTGCTAGTGGTGACAGGTACACAGATACGCAGTATTTT,CASGDRYTDTQYF
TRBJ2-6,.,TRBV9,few,TGTGCCAGCAGCGAGTTTTCGGGGAGCTCTGGGGCCAACGTCCTGACTTTC,CASSEFSGSSGANVLTF
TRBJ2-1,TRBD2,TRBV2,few,TGTGCCAGCAGTTACGGACGGGAGGATGAGCAGTTCTTC,CASSYGREDEQFF
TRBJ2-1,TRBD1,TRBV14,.,TGTGCCAGCAGCCAAGATCTCGCGACAGGGGGCTTTTCCTACAATGAGCAGTTCTTC,CASSQDLATGGFSYNEQFF
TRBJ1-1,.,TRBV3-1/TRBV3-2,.,TGTGCCAGCAGCCCTGGGTGGGGCTTAAACACTGAAGCTTTCTTT,CASSPGWGLNTEAFF
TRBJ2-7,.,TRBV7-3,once,TGTGCCAGCAGCAATCACTACGAGCAGTACTTC,CASSNHYEQYF
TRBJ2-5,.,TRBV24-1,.,TGTGCCACCAGTGAATCAGGGACTGCACAGTACTTC,CATSESGTAQYF
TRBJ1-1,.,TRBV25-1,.,TGTGCCAGCAGTGATCTTAGCCGAGACACTGAAGCTTTCTTT,CASSDLSRDTEAFF
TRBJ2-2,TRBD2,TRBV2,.,TGTGCCAGCAGTGTCGGGGGGACGGACACCGGGGAGCTGTTTTTT,CASSVGGTDTGELFF
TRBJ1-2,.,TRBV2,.,TGTGCCAGCAGTGAACGGGGGAACTATGGCTACACCTTC,CASSERGNYGYTF
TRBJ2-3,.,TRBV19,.,TGTGCCAGCCGCCTGGGTTGGCTGAGCACAGATACGCAGTATTTT,CASRLGWLSTDTQYF
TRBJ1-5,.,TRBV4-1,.,TGCGCCAGCAGCCAAGTTGTTACAGGGCGGGGTCAGCCCCAGCATTTT,CASSQVVTGRGQPQHF
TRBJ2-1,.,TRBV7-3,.,TGTGCCAGCAGGGATGCCTACAATGAGCAGTTCTTC,CASRDAYNEQFF
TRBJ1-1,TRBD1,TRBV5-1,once,TGCGCCAGCAGGGACCCATCTACAGGGGACACTGAAGCTTTCTTT,CASRDPSTGDTEAFF
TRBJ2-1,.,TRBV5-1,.,TGCGCCAGCAGTTCGCCCCTTAACAATGAGCAGTTCTTC,CASSSPLNNEQFF
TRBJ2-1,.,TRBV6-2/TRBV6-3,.,TGTGCCAGCAGTTACCTTGGGGATGAGCAGTTCTTC,CASSYLGDEQFF
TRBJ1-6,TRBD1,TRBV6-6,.,TGTGCCAGCAGTTACGGACAGGGCCCTCACGATTCACCCCTCCACTTT,CASSYGQGPHDSPLHF
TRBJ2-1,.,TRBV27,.,TGTGCCAGCAGTCCCGCCCTAGGGGGTGAGCAGTTCTTC,CASSPALGGEQFF
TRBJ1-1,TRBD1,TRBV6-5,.,TGTGCCAGCAGTAGGGACAGGGGCCGTTATGGGGCTTTCTTT,CASSRDRGRYGAFF